The clone carrying this T cell receptor (beta chain) was counted a single time. No antigen is known for it. The sample originates from a study of blood T cells in healthy people across ages. Study at large: The capture of about one barcoded beta molecule per two T cells was achieved by template switching.

Next came a second PCR, run for about 6 to 11 cycles, which used a sample-barcoded 5' primer along with a J-beta primer mix. A template-switch adaptor containing 12 random nucleotides labeled each cDNA molecule. TCRdb reprocessed the 5' RACE reads with MiXCR, giving one entry per CDR3 protein. The profile shows roughly 790,000 distinct CDR3 sequences, 43% of them singletons. Trimming shortened V by 1 base and J by 13 bases, and 10 bases separated the two germline ends. Germline CDR1 is KGHDR and CDR2 is SFDVKD. This CDR3 is 12 amino acids long. General study points: Older age coincided with a roughly linear decline in TCR beta diversity per million T cells. The study found TCR beta diversity correlated strongly with naive T cell percentage.

The rearrangement joins TRBV24-1 to TRBJ2-1, with D tentatively TRBD2 (5 bases). Sequencing used blood. This sequence was found in a woman aged 55-70 years in good health. The CDR3 nucleotides read TGTGCCACCAGTGATTTTTCTGGGAGCCAGTTCTTC. Amino acid sequence: CATSDFSGSQFF.